This T cell receptor beta chain was sequenced during a study of blood T cell repertoires in COVID-19. The repertoire was sequenced with immunoSEQ multiplex PCR; TCRdb's copy has only in-frame clones and lacks some. The sample shows roughly 200,000 clones, roughly four fifths of them seen only once. This clone was observed a single time. V lost 6 bases and J lost 2, with 7 bases in between. Per the germline V gene, CDR1 is LNHDA and CDR2 is SQIVND (reference sequence). The CDR3 runs to 13 residues. The sequence derives from a woman in her seventies with active or convalescent COVID-19. Input material: peripheral blood. The chain links TRBV19 to TRBJ2-2; no clear D gene. The CDR3 DNA follows: TGTGCCAGTAGCAGACTTAACACCGGGGAGCTGTTTTTT. This sequence encodes CASSRLNTGELFF.